This TCR beta chain was sequenced in a study of T cell responses to AZD1222 COVID-19 vaccine. Details on this clone: The antigen is unknown.

The CDR3 has 14 amino acids. Trimming cost V 3 bases and J 8 bases, with 12 bases left between them. CDR1 is SGDLS, CDR2 YYNGEE, per germline. The study's findings and limits: Most donors were white British, females outnumbered males, and clonal diversity was possibly underestimated.

TCRdb keeps only in-frame clones here, not all; method: immunoSEQ multiplex PCR. The table records 140,000 to 150,000 clones, roughly 92% of them present only once. This clonotype was obtained from an adult in good health. The rearrangement uses TRBV9 and TRBJ1-6; possibly TRBD1 for D (5 bases). Sequenced here: peripheral blood, sampled on day 0 of AZD1222 vaccination. In nucleotides, the CDR3 is TGTGCCAGCAGCGGTGACAGCTACTATTCACCCCTCCACTTT. Encoded protein: CASSGDSYYSPLHF.